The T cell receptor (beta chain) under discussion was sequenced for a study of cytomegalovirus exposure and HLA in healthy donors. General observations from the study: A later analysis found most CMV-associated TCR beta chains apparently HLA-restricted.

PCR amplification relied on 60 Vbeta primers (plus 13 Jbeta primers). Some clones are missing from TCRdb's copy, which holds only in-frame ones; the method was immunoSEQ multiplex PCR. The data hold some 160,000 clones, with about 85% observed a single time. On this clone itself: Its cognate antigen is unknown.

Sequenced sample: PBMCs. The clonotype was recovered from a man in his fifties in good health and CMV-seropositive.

The CDR3 reads CASSSGQGVIEQYF. CDR3 sequence (DNA): TGCGCCAGCAGCTCTGGACAGGGGGTAATCGAGCAGTACTTC. V is TRBV5-1 and J is TRBJ2-7; 10 bases are shared with TRBD1. Per the germline V gene, CDR1 is SGHRS and CDR2 is YFSETQ. The length of the CDR3 is 14 residues. J lost 6 bases, V lost 3 bases, and 6 bases had no gene match.